This T cell receptor (beta chain) was recorded in a study of T-cell reconstitution after alpha-beta-depleted transplantation in children. Regarding the study as a whole: At one year after transplant, newly produced T cells mostly accounted for T-cell counts and diversity.

The length of the CDR3 is 12 residues. In germline, CDR1 is ENHRY, CDR2 SYGVKD. This clonotype was seen repeatedly, ten times or more. Antigen: not known. Library preparation (for TCRbeta) was performed with unique molecular identifiers. TCRdb ran MiXCR on the PCR reads and lists one entry per CDR3 protein. Of about 280,000 distinct CDR3 sequences in the sample, more than 9% were seen once. The material sequenced was peripheral blood, taken 180 days after TCRalphabeta/CD19-depleted stem cell transplant. The rearrangement joins TRBV10-3 to TRBJ2-5, with D possibly TRBD2 on 5 matching bases. This TCR was sampled from a male patient aged 2 to 9 who had a stem cell transplant for chronic granulomatous disease, so the T cells may come from the graft donor. The CDR3 region is CADSGSQETQYF. Written as DNA, the CDR3 is TGTGCAGATTCGGGGTCCCAAGAGACCCAGTACTTC.